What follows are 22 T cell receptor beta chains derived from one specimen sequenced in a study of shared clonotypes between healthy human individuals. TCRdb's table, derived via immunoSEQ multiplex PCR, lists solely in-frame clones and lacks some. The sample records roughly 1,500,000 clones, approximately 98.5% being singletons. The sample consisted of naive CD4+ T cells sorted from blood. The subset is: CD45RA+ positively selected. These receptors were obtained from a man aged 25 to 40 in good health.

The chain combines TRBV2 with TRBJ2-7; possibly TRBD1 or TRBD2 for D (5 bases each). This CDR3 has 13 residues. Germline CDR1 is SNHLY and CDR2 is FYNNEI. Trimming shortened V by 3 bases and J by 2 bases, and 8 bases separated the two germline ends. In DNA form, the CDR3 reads TGTGCCAGCAGTGACTCGGGACCCTACGAGCAGTACTTC. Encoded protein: CASSDSGPYEQYF.

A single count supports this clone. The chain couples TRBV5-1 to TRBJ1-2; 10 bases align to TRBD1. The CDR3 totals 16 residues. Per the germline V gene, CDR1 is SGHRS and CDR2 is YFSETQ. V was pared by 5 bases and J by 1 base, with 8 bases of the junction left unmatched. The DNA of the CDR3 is TGCGCCAGCAGTCCGACAGGGGGCCAAGGTAACTATGGCTACACCTTC. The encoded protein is CASSPTGGQGNYGYTF.

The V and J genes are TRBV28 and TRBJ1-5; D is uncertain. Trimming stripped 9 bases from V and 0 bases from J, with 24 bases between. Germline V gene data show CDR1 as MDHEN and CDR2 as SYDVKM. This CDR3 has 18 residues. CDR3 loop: CASRARRVGIYSNQPQHF. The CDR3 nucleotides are TGTGCCAGTCGGGCTCGCCGGGTCGGGATATATAGCAATCAGCCCCAGCATTTT.

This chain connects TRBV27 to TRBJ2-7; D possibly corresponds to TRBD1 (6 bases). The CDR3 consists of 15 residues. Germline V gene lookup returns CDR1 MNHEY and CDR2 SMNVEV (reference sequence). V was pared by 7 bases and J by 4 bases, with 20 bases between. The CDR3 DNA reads TGTGCCAGCATCCCCCGGTTGGGGGCTTGGTACGAGCAGTACTTC. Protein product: CASIPRLGAWYEQYF.

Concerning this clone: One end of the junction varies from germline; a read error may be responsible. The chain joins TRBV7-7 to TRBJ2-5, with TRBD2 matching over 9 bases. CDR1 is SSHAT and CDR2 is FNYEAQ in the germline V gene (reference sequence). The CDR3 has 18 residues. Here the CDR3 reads CASSFRAGGGLFQETQYF. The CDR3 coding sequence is TGTGCTAGCAGCTTCCGAGCGGGAGGAGGCCTTTTCCAAGAGACCCAGTACTTC. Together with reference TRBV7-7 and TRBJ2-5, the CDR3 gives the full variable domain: GAGVSQSPRYKVTKRGQDVTLRCDPISSHATLYWYQQALGQGPEFLTYFNYEAQPDKSGLPSDRFSAERPEGSISTLTIQRTEQRDSAMYRCASSFRAGGGLFQETQYFGPGTRLLVL.

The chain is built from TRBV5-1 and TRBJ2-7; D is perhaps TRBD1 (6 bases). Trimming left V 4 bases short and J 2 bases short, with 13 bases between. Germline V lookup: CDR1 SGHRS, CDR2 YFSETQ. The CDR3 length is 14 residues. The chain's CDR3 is CASSVQGTTYEQYF. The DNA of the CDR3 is TGCGCCAGCAGCGTTCAGGGGACCACCTACGAGCAGTACTTC.

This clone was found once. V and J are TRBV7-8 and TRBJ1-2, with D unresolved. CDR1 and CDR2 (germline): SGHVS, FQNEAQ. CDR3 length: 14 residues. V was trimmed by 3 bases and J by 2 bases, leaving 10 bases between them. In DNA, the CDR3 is TGTGCCAGCAGCTTCCCAGACCCAAACTATGGCTACACCTTC. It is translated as CASSFPDPNYGYTF.

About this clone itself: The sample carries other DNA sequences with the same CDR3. Written as DNA, the CDR3 is TGCGCCAGCAGCTTGGTTGCTCCCGGGGAGCTGTTTTTT. Protein product: CASSLVAPGELFF. This chain connects TRBV5-1 to TRBJ2-2; D is unclear. Germline CDR1 reads SGHRS; CDR2 reads YFSETQ. V lost 0 bases to trimming and J lost 6 bases, with 6 bases between them. The CDR3 loop spans 13 amino acids.

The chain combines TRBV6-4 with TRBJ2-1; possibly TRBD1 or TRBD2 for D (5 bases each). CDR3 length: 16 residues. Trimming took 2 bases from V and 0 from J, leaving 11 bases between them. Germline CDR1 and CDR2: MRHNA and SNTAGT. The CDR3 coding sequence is TGTGCCAGCAGTGACGTCGGGGCTCGCTCCTACAATGAGCAGTTCTTC. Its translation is CASSDVGARSYNEQFF.

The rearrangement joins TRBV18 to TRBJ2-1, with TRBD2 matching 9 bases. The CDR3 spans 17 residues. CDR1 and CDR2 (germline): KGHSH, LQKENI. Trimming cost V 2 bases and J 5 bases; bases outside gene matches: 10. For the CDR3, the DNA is TGTGCCAGCTCACCAGTGGTTAGCGGGAGTAGGAACAATGAGCAGTTCTTC. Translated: CASSPVVSGSRNNEQFF.

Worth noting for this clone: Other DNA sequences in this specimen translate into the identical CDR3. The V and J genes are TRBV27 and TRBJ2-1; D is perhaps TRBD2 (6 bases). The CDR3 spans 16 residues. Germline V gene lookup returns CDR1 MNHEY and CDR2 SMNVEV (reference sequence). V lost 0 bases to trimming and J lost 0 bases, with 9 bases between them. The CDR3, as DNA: TGTGCCAGCAGTTTATCGGGGGGAAGCTCCTACAATGAGCAGTTCTTC. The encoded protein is CASSLSGGSSYNEQFF.

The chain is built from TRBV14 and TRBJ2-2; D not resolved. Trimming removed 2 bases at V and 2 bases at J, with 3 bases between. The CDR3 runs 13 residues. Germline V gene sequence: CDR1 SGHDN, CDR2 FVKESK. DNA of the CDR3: TGTGCCAGCAGCCAAAAAAACACCGGGGAGCTGTTTTTT. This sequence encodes CASSQKNTGELFF.

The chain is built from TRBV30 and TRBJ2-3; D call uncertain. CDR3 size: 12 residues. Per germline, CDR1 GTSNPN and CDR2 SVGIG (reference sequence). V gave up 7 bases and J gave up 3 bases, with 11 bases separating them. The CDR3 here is CALGKRTDTQYF. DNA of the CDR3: TGTGCCTTGGGGAAGAGGACAGATACGCAGTATTTT.

The CDR3, as DNA: TGTGCCAGCAGCCCCGACAGGGCCCCTACCTACGAGCAGTACTTC. Translated: CASSPDRAPTYEQYF. The chain combines TRBV5-4 with TRBJ2-7; 7 nucleotides match TRBD1. Germline lookup yields CDR1 SGHNT and CDR2 YYREEE (reference sequence). With 4 bases clipped from V and 2 bases from J, the junction kept 9 bases outside the gene matches. This CDR3 region has 15 residues.

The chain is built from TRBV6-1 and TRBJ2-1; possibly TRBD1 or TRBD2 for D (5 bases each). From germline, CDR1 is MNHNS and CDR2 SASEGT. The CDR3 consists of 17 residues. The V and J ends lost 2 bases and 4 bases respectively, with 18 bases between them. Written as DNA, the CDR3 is TGTGCCAGCAGTGAACGGGGCTATGAGCTACAATACAATGAGCAGTTCTTC. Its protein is CASSERGYELQYNEQFF.

The CDR3 DNA reads as TGTGCCACCAGCAGGGAGGTTGGAGGGGAGTGGACGAGGTACTTC. Translating it yields CATSREVGGEWTRYF. The chain uses TRBV15 and TRBJ2-7, with D possibly being TRBD2 (6 bases). Trimming removed 3 bases at V and 12 bases at J, with 24 bases between. Germline loops: CDR1 LNHNV, CDR2 YYDKDF (reference sequence). CDR3 size: 15 residues.

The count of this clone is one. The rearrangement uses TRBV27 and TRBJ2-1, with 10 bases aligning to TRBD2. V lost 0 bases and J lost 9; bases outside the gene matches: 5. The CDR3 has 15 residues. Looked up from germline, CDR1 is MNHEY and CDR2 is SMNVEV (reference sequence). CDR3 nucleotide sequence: TGTGCCAGCAGTTTATCAACACTAGCGGGGCGTGAGCAGTTCTTC. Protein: CASSLSTLAGREQFF.

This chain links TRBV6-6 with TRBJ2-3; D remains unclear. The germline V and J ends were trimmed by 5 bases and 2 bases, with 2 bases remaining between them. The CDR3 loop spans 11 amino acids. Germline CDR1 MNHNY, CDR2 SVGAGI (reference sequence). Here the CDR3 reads CASSITDTQYF. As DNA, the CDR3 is TGTGCCAGCAGTATCACAGATACGCAGTATTTT.

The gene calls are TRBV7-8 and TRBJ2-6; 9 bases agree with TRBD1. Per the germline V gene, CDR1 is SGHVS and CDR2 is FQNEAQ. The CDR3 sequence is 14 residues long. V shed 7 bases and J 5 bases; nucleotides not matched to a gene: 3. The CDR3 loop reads CASTGQGWANVLTF. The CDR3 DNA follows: TGTGCCAGCACCGGACAGGGGTGGGCCAACGTCCTGACTTTC.

CDR3: CASSESPVISGSTDTQYF. The CDR3 DNA follows: TGTGCCAGCAGTGAAAGTCCCGTTATTAGCGGTAGCACAGATACGCAGTATTTT. The chain joins TRBV6-1 to TRBJ2-3, with D possibly being TRBD2 (6 bases). The ends were cut back, 2 bases at V and 0 bases at J, with 18 bases in the middle. CDR1 MNHNS and CDR2 SASEGT come from the germline V gene. The CDR3 runs to 18 residues.

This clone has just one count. The CDR3 sequence: CASSGYQETQYF. CDR3 in DNA: TGTGCCAGCAGCGGGTACCAAGAGACCCAGTACTTC. The chain has TRBV7-6 and TRBJ2-5; D uncertain. Trimming cost V 5 bases and J 0 bases, with 4 bases left between them. The CDR3 has 12 residues. The germline gives CDR1 SGHVS, CDR2 FNYEAQ.

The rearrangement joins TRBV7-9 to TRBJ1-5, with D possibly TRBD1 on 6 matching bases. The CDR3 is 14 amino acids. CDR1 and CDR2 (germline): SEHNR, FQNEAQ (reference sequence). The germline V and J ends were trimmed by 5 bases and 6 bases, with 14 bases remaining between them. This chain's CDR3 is CASSHGQRGQPQHF. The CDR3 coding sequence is TGTGCCAGCAGCCACGGACAGCGGGGTCAGCCCCAGCATTTT.